This TCR beta chain was identified during a study of identical twins. Findings of the study overall: Twin pairs' shared out-of-frame alpha sequences were enriched in low generation probability.

TCRdb reprocessed the 5' RACE reads via MiXCR and lists one record per CDR3 protein. The table records 220,000 or so distinct CDR3 sequences, around 6.6% of them present only once. The CDR3 length is 15 residues. V lost 1 base, J lost 3 bases, and 6 bases stayed unmatched. CDR1 is SGHTA, CDR2 FQGNSA, per germline. Concerning this clonotype: Its antigen remains unknown.

These data are also associated with another study on yellow fever vaccine responses in identical twins.

Sequenced: memory (CD45RO+) T cells sorted from blood. This clonotype originated in a woman aged 18 to 35 in good health. V gene TRBV7-2 combines with J gene TRBJ2-7; TRBD1 agrees at 7 bases. The CDR3 DNA reads TGTGCCAGCAGCTTAGAGGGACAGCCCATCTACGAGCAGTACGTC. It codes for CASSLEGQPIYEQYV.